The 5 T cell receptor beta chains in this list originate from one sample, sequenced in a study of blood T cell repertoires in COVID-19. TCRdb's copy holds only in-frame clones and misses some; the assay was immunoSEQ multiplex PCR. This sample has a few hundred thousand clones; over 75% occur once, and the top ten carry more than 10%. The sequencing sample was made of peripheral blood. Source of these receptors: a human donor in a cohort sampled during active COVID-19.

The chain couples TRBV7-8 to TRBJ2-7, with 10 bases aligning to TRBD1. The V segment lost 0 bases and the J segment 7 bases; nucleotides outside the gene matches: 12. Germline-derived CDR1 and CDR2 are SGHVS and FQNEAQ. This CDR3 is built from 17 residues. CDR3 residues: CASSLARTGGPGREQYF. CDR3 bases: TGTGCCAGCAGCTTAGCCAGGACAGGGGGGCCGGGGAGGGAGCAGTACTTC. Full variable domain (outside the CDR3, taken from reference TRBV7-8 and TRBJ2-7): GAGVSQSPRYKVAKRGQDVALRCDPISGHVSLFWYQQALGQGPEFLTYFQNEAQLDKSGLPSDRFFAERPEGSVSTLKIQRTQQEDSAVYLCASSLARTGGPGREQYFGPGTRLTVT.

This chain links TRBV11-3 with TRBJ2-3, with TRBD2 matching 7 bases. The CDR3 loop spans 17 amino acids. The V segment lost 6 bases and the J segment 4 bases; nucleotides outside the gene matches: 16. Germline CDR1 and CDR2: SGHNT and YENEEA. The CDR3 DNA reads as TGTGCCAGCAGTAAGAGGGCGGGCGGGAGTGTGCCAGATACGCAGTATTTT. It yields the protein CASSKRAGGSVPDTQYF.

V usage is TRBV9 and J usage is TRBJ1-2; D not resolved. V shed 0 bases and J shed 6 bases, with 9 bases lying between them. CDR1 is SGDLS and CDR2 is YYNGEE in the germline V gene. This CDR3 contains 13 residues. CDR3 in amino acids: CASSVGGVDGYTF. In DNA, the CDR3 is TGTGCCAGCAGCGTAGGGGGAGTCGATGGCTACACCTTC.

The chain employs TRBV18 and TRBJ1-4, with a possible D match to TRBD1 (5 bases). Per germline, CDR1 KGHSH and CDR2 LQKENI. The CDR3 contains 14 residues. The V end lost 3 bases, the J end lost 4 bases, and 9 bases lay between the germline ends. The CDR3 sequence is CASSPGLVNEKLFF. As DNA, the CDR3 is TGTGCCAGCTCACCGGGACTTGTTAATGAAAAACTGTTTTTT.

This rearrangement joins TRBV9 to TRBJ2-1, with 9 bases that match TRBD2. The germline gives CDR1 SGDLS, CDR2 YYNGEE. V was pared by 0 bases and J by 10 bases, with 5 bases of the junction left unmatched. CDR3 length: 14 amino acids. In DNA, the CDR3 is TGTGCCAGCAGCGTAGTGATTAGCGGGGGCGAGCAGTTCTTC. Translation: CASSVVISGGEQFF.